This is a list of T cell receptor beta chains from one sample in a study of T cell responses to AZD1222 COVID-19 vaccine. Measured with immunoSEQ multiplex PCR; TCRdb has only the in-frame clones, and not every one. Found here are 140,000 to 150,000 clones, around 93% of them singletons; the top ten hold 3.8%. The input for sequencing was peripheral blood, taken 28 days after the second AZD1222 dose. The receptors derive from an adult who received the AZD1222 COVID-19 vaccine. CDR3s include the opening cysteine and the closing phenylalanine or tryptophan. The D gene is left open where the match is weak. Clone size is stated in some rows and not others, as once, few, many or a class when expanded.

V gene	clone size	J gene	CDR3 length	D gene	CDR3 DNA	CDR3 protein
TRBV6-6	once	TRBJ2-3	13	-	TGTGCCAGCAGTAATAGGGCTCCAGATACGCAGTATTTT	CASSNRAPDTQYF
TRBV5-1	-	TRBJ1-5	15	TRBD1	TGCGCCAGCAGCCCCGGACAGGGAGGAACTCAGCCCCAGCATTTT	CASSPGQGGTQPQHF
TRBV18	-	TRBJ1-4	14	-	TGTGCCAGCTCACCACAGAAAATGAATGAAAAACTGTTTTTT	CASSPQKMNEKLFF
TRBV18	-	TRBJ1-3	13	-	TGTGCCAGCTCACCCACGGATGGAAACACCATATATTTT	CASSPTDGNTIYF
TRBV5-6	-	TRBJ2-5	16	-	TGTGCCAGCACCAGTCGGTTGGGGGCCGGGTGGGAGACCCAGTACTTC	CASTSRLGAGWETQYF
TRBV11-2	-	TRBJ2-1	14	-	TGTGCCAGCAGCTCAACCGGGGGGCAAGGTGAGCAGTTCTTC	CASSSTGGQGEQFF
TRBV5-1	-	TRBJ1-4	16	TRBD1	TGCGCCAGCAGCTTGGGACGGGACAGAACTAATGAAAAACTGTTTTTT	CASSLGRDRTNEKLFF
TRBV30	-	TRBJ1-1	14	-	TGTGCCTGGAGTGCCAGCCGGGCGAACACTGAAGCTTTCTTT	CAWSASRANTEAFF
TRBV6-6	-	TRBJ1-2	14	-	TGTGCCAGCAGTTACTCAGGACAGAACTATGGCTACACCTTC	CASSYSGQNYGYTF
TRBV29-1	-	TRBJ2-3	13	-	TGCAGCACCGCCAAGGGGGGCACAGATACGCAGTATTTT	CSTAKGGTDTQYF
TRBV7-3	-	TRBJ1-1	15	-	TGTGCCAGCAGCCTAAGGACCACAGCTGACACTGAAGCTTTCTTT	CASSLRTTADTEAFF
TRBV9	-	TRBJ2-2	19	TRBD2	TGTGCCAGCAGCCCCAACCCCGCCACTAGCGGGGGCTACACCGGGGAGCTGTTTTTT	CASSPNPATSGGYTGELFF
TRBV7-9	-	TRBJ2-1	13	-	TGTGCCAGCCGTCGTACTTCCTACAATGAGCAGTTCTTC	CASRRTSYNEQFF
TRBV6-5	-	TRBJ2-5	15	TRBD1	TGTGCCAGCAGAACCGGGACAGGGCTCCAAGAGACCCAGTACTTC	CASRTGTGLQETQYF
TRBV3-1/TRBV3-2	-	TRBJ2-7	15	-	TGTGCCAGCAGCCAAACCCGGGGCCCGAGGGGCGAGCAGTACTTC	CASSQTRGPRGEQYF
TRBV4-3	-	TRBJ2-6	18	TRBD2	TGCGCCAGCAGCCGAGGACTAGCCAGTATGCCTGGGGCCAACGTCCTGACTTTC	CASSRGLASMPGANVLTF